These 28 T cell receptor beta chains originate from one sample sequenced in a study of shared clonotypes between healthy human individuals. Clones were read by immunoSEQ multiplex PCR, and TCRdb kept only the in-frame ones, dropping some. The sample holds roughly 2,300,000 clones, around 90% seen once. The sequenced sample was naive CD4+ T cells from PBMCs. Subset noted: CD45RA+ positively selected. The origin of the receptors is a man aged 18-30 years in good health. Some clones in this sample may be carry-over from other donors' samples.

The chain uses TRBV5-6 and TRBJ1-5; D ambiguous. Germline CDR1 is SGHDT and CDR2 is YYEEEE. The CDR3 consists of 13 residues. V was trimmed by 0 bases and J by 7 bases, leaving 8 bases between them. CDR3 residues: CASSLVAGQPQHF. The CDR3 DNA reads as TGTGCCAGCAGCTTGGTAGCGGGCCAGCCCCAGCATTTT.

This clone was found a few times. V and J are TRBV9 and TRBJ1-1; D is unclear. Deletions cut 5 bases from V and 0 bases from J, with 11 bases between. The germline V gene encodes CDR1 SGDLS and CDR2 YYNGEE. The CDR3 contains 14 residues. DNA of the CDR3: TGTGCCAGCAGTAGCGCCATCATGAACACTGAAGCTTTCTTT. This sequence encodes CASSSAIMNTEAFF. Variable domain in full (rest from reference TRBV9 and TRBJ1-1): DSGVTQTPKHLITATGQRVTLRCSPRSGDLSVYWYQQSLDQGLQFLIQYYNGEERAKGNILERFSAQQFPDLHSELNLSSLELGDSALYFCASSSAIMNTEAFFGQGTRLTVV.

The rearrangement joins TRBV4-2 to TRBJ2-7; D may be TRBD2 (6 bases). This CDR3 has 15 residues. Germline V CDR1 and CDR2: LGHNA, YNFKEQ. Trimming took 1 base from V and 7 from J, leaving 17 bases between them. This chain's CDR3 is CASSQAVVAAVEQYF. The CDR3 region has the DNA TGTGCCAGCAGCCAAGCAGTAGTAGCGGCCGTAGAGCAGTACTTC.

The rearrangement joins TRBV7-3 to TRBJ2-3, with D perhaps matching TRBD1 (6 bases). The V gene lost 1 base and the J gene lost 4 bases, with 9 bases spanning the gap. Germline V CDR1 and CDR2: SGHTA, FQGTGA. This CDR3 spans 14 amino acids. The CDR3 sequence: CASSLNSGADTQYF. The DNA for the CDR3 is TGTGCCAGCAGCTTAAATTCAGGGGCAGATACGCAGTATTTT.

The V gene is TRBV4-2, the J gene TRBJ2-5; no clear D gene. Germline CDR1 reads LGHNA; CDR2 reads YNFKEQ. The CDR3 contains 15 residues. Trimming shortened V by 0 bases and J by 0 bases, and 8 bases separated the two germline ends. The CDR3 DNA reads as TGTGCCAGCAGCCAAGATCGCCTCAACCAAGAGACCCAGTACTTC. Protein sequence: CASSQDRLNQETQYF.

The chain is built from TRBV27 and TRBJ2-3; no reliable D call. Per the germline V gene, CDR1 is MNHEY and CDR2 is SMNVEV (reference sequence). V dropped 5 bases and J dropped 0 bases, with 18 bases sitting between them. The CDR3 runs 17 residues. The CDR3 sequence is CASSGPPGRTSTDTQYF. As DNA, the CDR3 is TGTGCCAGCAGTGGCCCCCCGGGCAGAACTAGCACAGATACGCAGTATTTT.

The V gene is TRBV29-1, the J gene TRBJ2-7; D might be TRBD1 (6 bases). The CDR3 runs to 14 residues. Trimming pared 6 bases from V and 3 bases from J, leaving 18 bases between. From germline, CDR1 is SQVTM and CDR2 ANQGSEA. CDR3 coding DNA: TGCAGCGTGGCCGGGTCAGGGGCTGACTACGAGCAGTACTTC. As protein: CSVAGSGADYEQYF.

This chain uses TRBV6-1 with TRBJ1-1; D uncertain. V lost 7 bases, J lost 1 base, and 7 bases lay in between. The CDR3 runs 12 residues. Germline CDR1 MNHNS, CDR2 SASEGT. CDR3 sequence: CASTRGNTEAFF. The DNA for the CDR3 is TGTGCCAGCACTCGGGGGAACACTGAAGCTTTCTTT.

J is TRBJ1-2 and V is TRBV7-3; 9 bases match TRBD1. V dropped 2 bases and J dropped 0; count of bases not matched to a gene: 1. The CDR3 loop spans 15 amino acids. Per germline, CDR1 SGHTA and CDR2 FQGTGA. The CDR3 here is CASSLGDRANYGYTF. For the CDR3, the DNA is TGTGCCAGCAGCTTAGGGGACAGGGCTAACTATGGCTACACCTTC.

Remarks on this clone: Additional DNA sequences in this sample encode the identical CDR3. The chain's CDR3 is CASSPDRGGQPQHF. Here the CDR3 DNA reads TGTGCCAGCAGCCCCGACAGGGGAGGACAGCCCCAGCATTTT. This rearrangement joins TRBV6-5 to TRBJ1-5, with 8 bases lining up with TRBD1. Per the germline V gene, CDR1 is MNHEY and CDR2 is SVGAGI. The CDR3 sequence is 14 residues long. V gave up 6 bases and J gave up 7 bases; unmatched junction bases: 8.

The chain carries TRBV14 and TRBJ1-1, with unresolved D. Per germline, CDR1 SGHDN and CDR2 FVKESK. This CDR3 spans 13 amino acids. V gave up 4 bases and J gave up 1 base, with 7 bases separating them. CDR3 DNA: TGTGCCAGCAGCCGTATGGCGAACACTGAAGCTTTCTTT. It is translated as CASSRMANTEAFF.

The chain combines TRBV6-1 with TRBJ2-5; 7 nucleotides agree with TRBD1. With 3 bases clipped from V and 4 bases from J, the junction kept 5 bases outside the gene matches. Looked up from germline, CDR1 is MNHNS and CDR2 is SASEGT. The CDR3 runs 14 residues. The CDR3 sequence is CASSDLTGLETQYF. CDR3 DNA sequence: TGTGCCAGCAGTGACCTGACAGGGCTAGAGACCCAGTACTTC.

The chain carries TRBV11-2 and TRBJ2-1; D may be TRBD2 (6 bases). CDR3 length equals 14 residues. Trimming pared 4 bases from V and 5 bases from J, leaving 12 bases between. The germline V gene has CDR1 SGHAT and CDR2 FQNNGV. DNA of the CDR3: TGTGCCAGCAGCTCGCAGACTAGTGACAATGAGCAGTTCTTC. This encodes CASSSQTSDNEQFF.

The chain has TRBV7-9 and TRBJ1-4; TRBD1 is a possible D gene (5 bases). In germline, CDR1 is SEHNR, CDR2 FQNEAQ (reference sequence). V lost 3 bases, J lost 3 bases, and 8 bases lay in between. The CDR3 is made up of 14 amino acids. CDR3 DNA sequence: TGTGCCAGCAGCTTCGGGACGGCTAATGAAAAACTGTTTTTT. It is translated as CASSFGTANEKLFF.

The J gene is TRBJ2-7, the V gene TRBV5-1; tentatively, D is TRBD1 (5 bases). Germline assignment: CDR1 SGHRS and CDR2 YFSETQ. V was cut by 4 bases and J by 3 bases, with 8 bases left in between. This CDR3 is built from 12 residues. The CDR3 region has the DNA TGCGCCAGCAGCGCGACAGACTACGAGCAGTACTTC. This translates into CASSATDYEQYF.

This chain joins TRBV18 and TRBJ2-2; 9 bases map to TRBD2. This CDR3 region has 18 residues. Germline CDR1 reads KGHSH; CDR2 reads LQKENI. Losses at the gene ends were 0 bases for V and 5 bases for J; bases not matched to a gene: 10. The CDR3 DNA reads as TGTGCCAGCTCACCACCGTCTAGCGGGGCCCTGGGGACCGGGGAGCTGTTTTTT. It yields the protein CASSPPSSGALGTGELFF.

The chain uses TRBV21-1 and TRBJ1-1; the DNA was not used to check the table's D call, TRBD1. TRBV21-1 has pseudogene status. This CDR3 spans 16 amino acids. The CDR3 DNA reads as TGTGCCAGCGGCACCTCGACAGGGGATGATAACACTGAAGCTTTCTTT. It translates to CASGTSTGDDNTEAFF.

J is TRBJ2-2 and V is TRBV21-1; the table gives TRBD2 as D, unverified against the DNA. TRBV21-1 is a recognized pseudogene. The CDR3 is made up of 16 amino acids. For the CDR3, the DNA is TGTGCCAGCAGCACCTGGCTAGCGGGGTTCACCGGGGAGCTGTTTTTT. This codes for CASSTWLAGFTGELFF.

The chain combines TRBV18 with TRBJ2-1, with no clear D. Per germline, CDR1 KGHSH and CDR2 LQKENI. CDR3 size: 15 residues. V was trimmed by 2 bases and J by 8 bases, leaving 16 bases between them. The CDR3 reads CASSPGAQMVHEQFF. The CDR3 region has the DNA TGTGCCAGCTCACCAGGCGCTCAAATGGTTCATGAGCAGTTCTTC.

CDR3 protein: CASSSASAAYEQFF. The CDR3, as DNA: TGCGCCAGCAGTTCCGCTTCGGCGGCCTATGAGCAGTTCTTC. This chain joins TRBV5-1 and TRBJ2-1; D not resolved. Germline loops: CDR1 SGHRS, CDR2 YFSETQ. The CDR3 spans 14 residues. V dropped 5 bases and J dropped 8 bases, with 17 bases sitting between them.

The chain couples TRBV28 to TRBJ1-1, with D perhaps TRBD1 (6 bases). The V end was cut by 6 bases, the J end by 1 base, with 15 bases between. CDR1 MDHEN and CDR2 SYDVKM come from the germline V gene. The CDR3 contains 15 residues. The CDR3 loop reads CASSSQGLANTEAFF. The CDR3 DNA reads as TGTGCCAGCAGCTCACAGGGCCTCGCGAACACTGAAGCTTTCTTT.

V usage is TRBV11-3 and J usage is TRBJ1-4; 9 positions match TRBD1. Germline-derived CDR1 and CDR2 are SGHNT and YENEEA. The CDR3 spans 19 residues. After removal of 6 bases from V and 2 bases from J, the junction contained 16 bases not matched to a gene. CDR3 residues: CASSNRSGDRVYTNEKLFF. DNA for the CDR3: TGTGCCAGCAGTAATAGGAGTGGGGACAGGGTATACACTAATGAAAAACTGTTTTTT.

V usage is TRBV28 and J usage is TRBJ2-3; 8 nucleotides match TRBD1. With V trimmed by 6 bases and J by 4 bases, 12 bases remained unmatched. Germline V gene data show CDR1 as MDHEN and CDR2 as SYDVKM. The CDR3 extends over 16 amino acids. CDR3 sequence reads: CASSPRDPTGADTQYF. CDR3 DNA: TGTGCCAGCAGCCCTCGGGACCCGACAGGGGCAGATACGCAGTATTTT.

In this sample, this clone turned up once. This chain joins TRBV4-2 and TRBJ2-6; 10 nucleotides agree with TRBD1. Trimming took 4 bases from V and 0 from J; bases not matched to a gene: 6. Germline loops: CDR1 LGHNA, CDR2 YNFKEQ. The CDR3 runs to 18 residues. This chain's CDR3 is CASSPKRDRGSGANVLTF. The DNA of the CDR3 is TGTGCCAGCAGCCCCAAAAGGGACAGGGGCTCTGGGGCCAACGTCCTGACTTTC.

The J gene is TRBJ2-1, the V gene TRBV6-6; 7 nucleotides agree with TRBD1. Germline CDR1 MNHNY, CDR2 SVGAGI (reference sequence). The length of the CDR3 is 15 residues. J was trimmed by 5 bases and V by 4 bases; bases with no gene match: 8. CDR3: CASSSRRDRNNEQFF. CDR3 DNA: TGTGCCAGCAGTTCGCGCCGGGACAGAAACAATGAGCAGTTCTTC.

The genes are TRBV11-3 and TRBJ2-1; TRBD1 matches at 8 bases. The CDR3 is 14 residues long. CDR1 is SGHNT and CDR2 is YENEEA in the germline V gene. J gave up 6 bases and V 5 bases, and 6 bases lay outside the gene matches. Here the CDR3 reads CASSPDRGFNEQFF. Written as DNA, the CDR3 is TGTGCCAGCAGCCCCGACAGGGGCTTCAATGAGCAGTTCTTC.

The chain links TRBV5-4 to TRBJ2-2, with 7 bases aligning to TRBD2. The length of the CDR3 is 17 residues. The V gene end was trimmed by 3 bases and the J gene end by 6 bases; junction bases not matched to a gene: 14. CDR1 SGHNT and CDR2 YYREEE come from the germline V gene (reference sequence). CDR3: CASSWARGRAKAGELFF. DNA of the CDR3: TGTGCCAGCAGCTGGGCTCGGGGGAGGGCCAAGGCCGGGGAGCTGTTTTTT.

The V and J genes are TRBV29-1 and TRBJ2-1, with D hard to call. The length of the CDR3 is 15 residues. Trimming cost V 4 bases and J 0 bases, with 13 bases left between them. Germline-derived CDR1 and CDR2 are SQVTM and ANQGSEA. The CDR3 DNA follows: TGCAGCGTTGCCAGCCCCCTCGGCTCCTACAATGAGCAGTTCTTC. Its translation is CSVASPLGSYNEQFF.